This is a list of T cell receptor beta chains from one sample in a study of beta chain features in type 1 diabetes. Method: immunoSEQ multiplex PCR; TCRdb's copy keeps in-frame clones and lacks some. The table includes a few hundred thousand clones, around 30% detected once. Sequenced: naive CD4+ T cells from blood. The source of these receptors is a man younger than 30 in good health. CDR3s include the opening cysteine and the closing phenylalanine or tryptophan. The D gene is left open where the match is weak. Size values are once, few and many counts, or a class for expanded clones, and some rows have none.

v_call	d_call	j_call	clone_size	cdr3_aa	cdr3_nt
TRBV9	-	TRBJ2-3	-	CASSVARPSTDTQYF	TGTGCCAGCAGCGTAGCTAGACCTAGCACAGATACGCAGTATTTT
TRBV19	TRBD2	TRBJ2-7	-	CASSIGTSGSYEQYF	TGTGCCAGTAGTATCGGGACTAGCGGATCCTACGAGCAGTACTTC
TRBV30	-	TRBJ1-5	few	CAWSEVDNQPQHF	TGTGCCTGGAGTGAGGTGGACAATCAGCCCCAGCATTTT
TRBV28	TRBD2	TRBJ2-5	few	CASSVPGLAGGTSGETQYF	TGTGCCAGCAGTGTCCCGGGACTAGCGGGAGGAACGTCTGGAGAGACCCAGTACTTC
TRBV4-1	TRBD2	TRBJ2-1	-	CASSVAAGGGGLEQFF	TGCGCCAGCAGCGTAGCGGCGGGAGGGGGGGGTCTGGAGCAGTTCTTC
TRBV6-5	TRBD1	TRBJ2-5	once	CASSYLGQGLTKTQYF	TGTGCCAGCAGTTACTTGGGACAGGGTTTGACGAAGACCCAGTACTTC
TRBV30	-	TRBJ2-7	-	CAWSVLLATSYEQYF	TGTGCCTGGAGTGTACTTCTAGCGACTTCCTACGAGCAGTACTTC
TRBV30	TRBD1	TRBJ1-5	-	CAWSGNRGELYSNQPQHF	TGTGCCTGGAGCGGAAACAGGGGAGAGCTATATAGCAATCAGCCCCAGCATTTT
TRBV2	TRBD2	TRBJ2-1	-	CASSGSGGPYNEQFF	TGTGCCAGCAGTGGATCGGGAGGGCCTTACAATGAGCAGTTCTTC
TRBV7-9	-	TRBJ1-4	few	CASRRGRNEKLFF	TGTGCCAGCAGAAGAGGGAGGAATGAAAAACTGTTTTTT
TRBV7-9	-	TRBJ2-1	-	CASSLGLGRNEQFF	TGTGCCAGCAGCTTAGGATTAGGACGCAATGAGCAGTTCTTC
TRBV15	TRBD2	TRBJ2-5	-	CATSRALAGGRETQYF	TGTGCCACCAGCAGGGCACTAGCGGGAGGGCGGGAGACCCAGTACTTC
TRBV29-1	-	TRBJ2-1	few	CSFFLSSYNEQFF	TGCAGCTTTTTTCTCTCCTCCTACAATGAGCAGTTCTTC
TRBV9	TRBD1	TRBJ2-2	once	CASSEGQGNTGELFF	TGTGCCAGCAGCGAGGGACAGGGGAACACCGGGGAGCTGTTTTTT
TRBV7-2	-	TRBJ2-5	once	CASSYRQDLETQYF	TGTGCCAGCAGCTATAGACAGGACCTGGAGACCCAGTACTTC
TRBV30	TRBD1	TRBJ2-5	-	CAWTGTGRRETQYF	TGTGCCTGGACGGGGACAGGCCGTAGGGAGACCCAGTACTTC
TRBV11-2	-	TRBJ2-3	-	CASSLDTLADTQYF	TGTGCCAGCAGCTTAGACACCTTAGCAGATACGCAGTATTTT
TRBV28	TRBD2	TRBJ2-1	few	CASSLAGGEQFF	TGTGCCAGCAGTCTAGCGGGAGGGGAGCAGTTCTTC
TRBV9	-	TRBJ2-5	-	CASSGTGSLRETQYF	TGTGCCAGCAGCGGGACGGGATCCCTTAGGGAGACCCAGTACTTC
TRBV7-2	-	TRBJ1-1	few	CASSERGWGITEAFF	TGTGCCAGCAGCGAGAGGGGTTGGGGGATCACTGAAGCTTTCTTT
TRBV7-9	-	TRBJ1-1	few	CASTIEAFF	TGTGCCAGCACGATTGAAGCTTTCTTT
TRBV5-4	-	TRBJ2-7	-	CASSWGTGYEQYF	TGTGCCAGCAGCTGGGGGACGGGCTACGAGCAGTACTTC
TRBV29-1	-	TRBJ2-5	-	CSVANRQETQYF	TGCAGCGTTGCAAACAGACAAGAGACCCAGTACTTC
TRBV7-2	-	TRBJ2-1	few	CASSLSPSASEQFF	TGTGCCAGCAGCTTATCCCCTAGCGCTAGTGAGCAGTTCTTC
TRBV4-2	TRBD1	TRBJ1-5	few	CASSPGTEGQPQHF	TGTGCCAGCAGCCCCGGGACAGAGGGGCAGCCCCAGCATTTT
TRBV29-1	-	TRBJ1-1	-	CSVGQEGKNTEAFF	TGCAGCGTTGGACAGGAGGGTAAGAACACTGAAGCTTTCTTT
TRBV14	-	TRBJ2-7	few	CASSQGTGPYEQYF	TGTGCCAGCAGCCAAGGTACAGGGCCCTACGAGCAGTACTTC